Each of the 10 T cell receptor beta chains below was sequenced from the same sample in a study of technical replicates of blood from four donors. Sequenced by immunoSEQ multiplex PCR; TCRdb stores in-frame clones only, minus some. The data show tens of thousands of clones, with 96% seen just once and roughly 0.34% held by the top ten. The source material was T cells isolated from PBMCs. The receptor set was obtained from a human donor in good health.

This rearrangement joins TRBV5-1 to TRBJ1-2; D call uncertain. Trimming took 0 bases from V and 2 from J, leaving 8 bases between them. CDR3 length: 14 residues. Germline V gives CDR1 SGHRS, CDR2 YFSETQ. This chain's CDR3 is CASSLGRLNYGYTF. The CDR3 DNA reads TGCGCCAGCAGCTTGGGCCGGTTAAACTATGGCTACACCTTC. Looking up the rest from reference TRBV5-1 and TRBJ1-2 gives the full variable domain: KAGVTQTPRYLIKTRGQQVTLSCSPISGHRSVSWYQQTPGQGLQFLFEYFSETQRNKGNFPGRFSGRQFSNSRSEMNVSTLELGDSALYLCASSLGRLNYGYTFGSGTRLTVV.

This chain links TRBV2 with TRBJ2-7; 8 nucleotides match TRBD1. After removal of 5 bases from V and 4 bases from J, the junction contained 4 bases not matched to a gene. CDR3 length: 13 amino acids. Per germline, CDR1 SNHLY and CDR2 FYNNEI. In DNA, the CDR3 is TGTGCCAGCAGTAAACAGGGGGGATACGAGCAGTACTTC. It is translated as CASSKQGGYEQYF.

The V call is TRBV6-1, the J call TRBJ2-7; possibly TRBD2 for D (6 bases). The length of the CDR3 is 15 residues. The V end lost 2 bases, the J end lost 2 bases, and 13 bases lay between the germline ends. The germline CDR1 and CDR2 sequences are MNHNS and SASEGT. CDR3 protein: CASSERGGEAYEQYF. The CDR3 DNA sequence: TGTGCCAGCAGTGAAAGGGGAGGTGAGGCCTACGAGCAGTACTTC.

The table lists this clone with a count of one. The J gene is TRBJ2-7, the V gene TRBV2; the D gene is possibly TRBD2 (5 bases). Germline V gene sequence: CDR1 SNHLY, CDR2 FYNNEI. V lost 8 bases and J 6 bases, leaving 20 bases between the germline ends. This CDR3 contains 14 residues. CDR3 nucleotides: TGTGCCAGCTTTAAATATGGACTTCGGGGCGAGCAGTACTTC. It translates to CASFKYGLRGEQYF.

A single count supports this clone. This chain uses TRBV29-1 with TRBJ2-7; possible D gene TRBD2, 5 bases. V lost 6 bases and J lost 2, with 11 bases in between. The CDR3 loop spans 12 amino acids. Germline CDR1 reads SQVTM; CDR2 reads ANQGSEA. The CDR3 region is CSVRTGPYEQYF. CDR3 nucleotide sequence: TGCAGCGTAAGGACTGGACCCTACGAGCAGTACTTC.

This clone showed up just once. The chain uses TRBV5-4 and TRBJ2-5; 7 nucleotides match TRBD1. Germline trimming cut 4 bases from V and 2 bases from J; bases unmatched to any gene: 11. The CDR3 length is 16 residues. Germline CDR1 is SGHNT and CDR2 is YYREEE (reference sequence). CDR3 DNA: TGTGCCAGCAGCCCCCGCCCGGGACAGAAACAAGAGACCCAGTACTTC. It specifies CASSPRPGQKQETQYF.

V and J are TRBV27 and TRBJ2-1, with 8 bases that match TRBD2. V shed 2 bases, J shed 1 base, and the junction held 1 base outside the gene matches. The CDR3 loop spans 15 amino acids. CDR1 and CDR2 (germline): MNHEY, SMNVEV (reference sequence). The CDR3 DNA is TGTGCCAGCAGTTTAGCGGGAGGTTCCTACAATGAGCAGTTCTTC. Translated: CASSLAGGSYNEQFF.

This clone was recorded once. This chain joins TRBV10-3 and TRBJ2-5, with 7 positions matching TRBD1. The CDR3 spans 14 residues. J gave up 3 bases and V 8 bases, and 9 bases lay outside the gene matches. Per germline, CDR1 ENHRY and CDR2 SYGVKD. Here the CDR3 reads CAIATGTVEETQYF. Here the CDR3 DNA reads TGTGCCATCGCCACCGGGACAGTAGAAGAGACCCAGTACTTC.

The table lists this clone with a count of one. This sequence joins TRBV29-1 and TRBJ2-5; possible D gene TRBD2, 6 bases. The germline V gene encodes CDR1 SQVTM and CDR2 ANQGSEA. The CDR3 is made up of 14 amino acids. Trimming stripped 6 bases from V and 5 bases from J, with 19 bases between. This CDR3 reads CSVSPLGDLETQYF. In DNA form, the CDR3 reads TGCAGCGTCTCACCCTTGGGGGACTTGGAGACCCAGTACTTC. Drawing the rest from reference TRBV29-1 and TRBJ2-5, the complete variable domain is SAVISQKPSRDICQRGTSLTIQCQVDSQVTMMFWYRQQPGQSLTLIATANQGSEATYESGFVIDKFPISRPNLTFSTLTVSNMSPEDSSIYLCSVSPLGDLETQYFGPGTRLLVL.

The gene calls are TRBV6-5 and TRBJ1-1; 8 positions agree with TRBD1. The V and J ends lost 5 bases and 7 bases, in that order; junction bases with no gene match: 12. The CDR3 sequence is 15 residues long. CDR1 is MNHEY, CDR2 SVGAGI, per germline. For the CDR3, the DNA is TGTGCCAGCAGTAGAAACAAGGACAGGGCCAATGAAGCTTTCTTT. Amino acid sequence: CASSRNKDRANEAFF.